These T cell receptor beta chains were read from a single sample in a study of beta chain features in type 1 diabetes. Measured with immunoSEQ multiplex PCR; TCRdb has only the in-frame clones, and not every one. The sample contains under 850,000 clones, about an eighth of which appear only once. The sequenced sample consisted of naive CD4+ T cells from blood. The source of these receptors is a man aged 18 to 29 with type 1 diabetes. Both conserved end residues are part of each CDR3. A D gene is named only where the DNA matches it firmly. Clone size, where shown, is once, few, many, or a class for clones that have expanded.

J | size | V | D | CDR3 | DNA
TRBJ2-7 | few | TRBV5-6 | NA | CASSLLRGRHYEQYF | TGTGCCAGCAGCTTGTTACGCGGCAGACACTACGAGCAGTACTTC
TRBJ2-7 | NA | TRBV10-3 | NA | CAISRQESTYEQYF | TGTGCCATCAGTCGACAGGAATCCACCTACGAGCAGTACTTC
TRBJ2-2 | NA | TRBV30 | NA | CAQKALTPGELFF | TGTGCCCAGAAGGCGCTTACACCCGGGGAGCTGTTTTTT
TRBJ2-6 | few | TRBV7-6 | NA | CASSLAGPGSGANVLTF | TGTGCCAGCAGCTTAGCGGGGCCGGGCTCTGGGGCCAACGTCCTGACTTTC
TRBJ2-1 | NA | TRBV7-6 | TRBD1 | CASSSDLGQGSEQFF | TGTGCCAGCAGCTCAGACCTCGGACAGGGCAGTGAGCAGTTCTTC
TRBJ2-6 | NA | TRBV27 | NA | CASRNAGANVLTF | TGTGCCAGCAGAAACGCTGGGGCCAACGTCCTGACTTTC
TRBJ2-3 | few | TRBV29-1 | TRBD2 | CSVEWASGGAGSQYF | TGCAGCGTTGAATGGGCTAGCGGGGGGGCCGGGTCGCAGTATTTT
TRBJ2-1 | NA | TRBV18 | NA | CASSPPVHNEQFF | TGTGCCAGCTCACCACCGGTCCACAATGAGCAGTTCTTC
TRBJ2-3 | NA | TRBV27 | TRBD2 | CASGGGLAVTDTQYF | TGTGCCAGCGGAGGGGGACTAGCGGTGACAGATACGCAGTATTTT
TRBJ2-4 | few | TRBV6-1 | NA | CASSEGWSSAKNIQYF | TGTGCCAGCAGTGAAGGGTGGAGCTCAGCCAAAAACATTCAGTACTTC
TRBJ1-5 | NA | TRBV6-1 | TRBD1 | CASSLGTGGSQPQHF | TGTGCCAGCAGTTTAGGGACAGGGGGTAGTCAGCCCCAGCATTTT
TRBJ1-1 | few | TRBV6-5 | NA | CASSYFPDSNTEAFF | TGTGCCAGCAGTTACTTTCCAGACAGTAACACTGAAGCTTTCTTT
TRBJ1-1 | few | TRBV5-5 | NA | CASSLVVDAEAFF | TGTGCCAGCAGCTTGGTGGTTGACGCTGAAGCTTTCTTT
TRBJ1-4 | few | TRBV7-9 | TRBD1 | CASSTGQATNEKLFF | TGTGCCAGCAGCACCGGACAGGCAACTAATGAAAAACTGTTTTTT
TRBJ1-2 | few | TRBV6-5 | TRBD1 | CASNMGTGGGYTF | TGTGCCAGCAACATGGGGACAGGGGGAGGCTACACCTTC
TRBJ2-7 | NA | TRBV6-1 | TRBD2 | CASSEEVGGGSPYEQYF | TGTGCCAGCAGTGAAGAAGTTGGGGGGGGATCCCCCTACGAGCAGTACTTC
TRBJ2-7 | few | TRBV25-1 | NA | CASSGGIRGHTYEQYF | TGTGCCAGCAGTGGCGGGATTCGAGGACATACCTACGAGCAGTACTTC
TRBJ1-5 | few | TRBV5-6 | TRBD1 | CASSSQGTGHQPQHF | TGTGCCAGCAGCTCACAGGGGACAGGCCATCAGCCCCAGCATTTT
TRBJ2-2 | few | TRBV7-9 | NA | CASSLNVEGELFF | TGTGCCAGCAGCTTAAACGTTGAAGGGGAGCTGTTTTTT
TRBJ2-7 | NA | TRBV28 | NA | CASRRRPHEQYF | TGTGCCAGCCGGCGGCGGCCCCACGAGCAGTACTTC
TRBJ1-2 | NA | TRBV9 | NA | CASSAQQGVYGYTF | TGTGCCAGCAGCGCCCAACAGGGCGTCTATGGCTACACCTTC
TRBJ2-5 | NA | TRBV19 | NA | CASSSREGPQYF | TGTGCCAGTAGTTCCCGAGAGGGGCCCCAGTACTTC
TRBJ2-3 | few | TRBV7-2 | TRBD2 | CASSLGLAGVDTQYF | TGTGCCAGCAGCTTAGGACTAGCGGGGGTTGATACGCAGTATTTT
TRBJ2-5 | few | TRBV5-1 | TRBD2 | CASSSAVGREWEETQYF | TGCGCCAGCAGCTCGGCCGTAGGGAGGGAGTGGGAAGAGACCCAGTACTTC
TRBJ2-7 | few | TRBV29-1 | TRBD1 | CSVDGDSRYEQYF | TGCAGCGTTGATGGGGACAGCCGCTACGAGCAGTACTTC
TRBJ2-1 | NA | TRBV7-2 | NA | CASSPGYNEQFF | TGTGCCAGCAGCCCAGGGTACAATGAGCAGTTCTTC
TRBJ2-2 | NA | TRBV6-5 | NA | CASSSSPGELFF | TGTGCCAGCAGTTCTAGCCCCGGGGAGCTGTTTTTT
TRBJ2-3 | NA | TRBV4-1 | TRBD2 | CASSQGGVSSTDTQYF | TGCGCCAGCAGCCAGGGAGGGGTATCTAGCACAGATACGCAGTATTTT
TRBJ1-1 | NA | TRBV10-3 | TRBD1 | CAIVGGSGEAFF | TGTGCCATCGTAGGGGGCTCGGGTGAAGCTTTCTTT
TRBJ1-6 | few | TRBV5-1 | NA | CASSLVYRLDSPLHF | TGCGCCAGCAGCTTGGTCTATCGTTTGGATTCACCCCTCCACTTT
TRBJ2-3 | few | TRBV9 | TRBD2 | CASSVVLAGTDTQYF | TGTGCCAGCAGCGTAGTCCTAGCGGGTACAGATACGCAGTATTTT
TRBJ1-5 | NA | TRBV28 | NA | CASSFLQHQPQHF | TGTGCCAGCAGTTTCCTCCAGCATCAGCCCCAGCATTTT
TRBJ2-3 | NA | TRBV2 | TRBD2 | CASSSGGASTDTQYF | TGTGCCAGCAGTAGCGGGGGGGCTAGCACAGATACGCAGTATTTT
TRBJ1-5 | few | TRBV30 | NA | CAWGGQDNQPQHF | TGTGCCTGGGGCGGACAAGACAATCAGCCCCAGCATTTT
TRBJ2-5 | few | TRBV11-2 | NA | CASSPVRGAQETQYF | TGTGCCAGCAGCCCCGTTCGGGGGGCCCAAGAGACCCAGTACTTC
TRBJ2-1 | NA | TRBV11-1 | TRBD2 | CASRPRLAGGREQFF | TGTGCCAGCAGACCCCGACTAGCGGGGGGGCGGGAGCAGTTCTTC
TRBJ2-1 | few | TRBV15 | TRBD2 | CATSREPSSGPPGREQFF | TGTGCCACCAGTAGGGAGCCCTCTAGCGGTCCGCCGGGCAGGGAGCAGTTCTTC
TRBJ1-2 | few | TRBV6-5 | TRBD1 | CASRDRGNYGYTF | TGTGCCAGTAGGGACAGGGGAAACTATGGCTACACCTTC
TRBJ2-5 | NA | TRBV25-1 | NA | CASSEMRDSIFETQYF | TGTGCCAGCAGTGAGATGAGGGACTCAATATTCGAGACCCAGTACTTC
TRBJ2-1 | few | TRBV10-3 | NA | CAISEDSGGYNEQFF | TGTGCCATCAGTGAGGACAGTGGGGGCTACAATGAGCAGTTCTTC
TRBJ1-1 | many | TRBV7-9 | NA | CASSLEDTEAFF | TGTGCCAGCAGCTTAGAGGACACTGAAGCTTTCTTT
TRBJ2-5 | few | TRBV27 | NA | CASRVGVRETQYF | TGTGCCAGCAGAGTGGGGGTGCGAGAGACCCAGTACTTC
TRBJ2-1 | NA | TRBV10-3 | NA | CAISELSGSSSYNEQFF | TGTGCCATCAGTGAACTTAGCGGCTCGAGCTCCTACAATGAGCAGTTCTTC